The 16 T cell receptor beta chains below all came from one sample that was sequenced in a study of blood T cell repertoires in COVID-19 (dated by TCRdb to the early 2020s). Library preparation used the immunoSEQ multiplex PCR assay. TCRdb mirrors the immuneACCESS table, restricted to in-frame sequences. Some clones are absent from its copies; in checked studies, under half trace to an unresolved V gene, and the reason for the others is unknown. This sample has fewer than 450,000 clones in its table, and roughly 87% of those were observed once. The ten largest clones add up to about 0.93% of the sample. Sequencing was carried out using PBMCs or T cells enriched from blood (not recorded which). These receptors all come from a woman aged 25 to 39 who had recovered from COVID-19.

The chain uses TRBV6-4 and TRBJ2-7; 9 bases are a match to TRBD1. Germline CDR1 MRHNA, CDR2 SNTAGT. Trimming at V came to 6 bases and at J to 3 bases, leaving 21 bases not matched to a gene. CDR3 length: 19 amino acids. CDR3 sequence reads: CASRTKGQGNKAVSYEQYF. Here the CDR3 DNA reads TGTGCCAGCAGGACCAAGGGACAGGGCAATAAAGCAGTGAGCTACGAGCAGTACTTC.

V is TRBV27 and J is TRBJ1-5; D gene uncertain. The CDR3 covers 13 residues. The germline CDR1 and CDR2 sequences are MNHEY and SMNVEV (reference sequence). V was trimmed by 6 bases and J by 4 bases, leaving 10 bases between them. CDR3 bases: TGTGCCAGCAGCTTCGGACTTAATCAGCCCCAGCATTTT. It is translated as CASSFGLNQPQHF.

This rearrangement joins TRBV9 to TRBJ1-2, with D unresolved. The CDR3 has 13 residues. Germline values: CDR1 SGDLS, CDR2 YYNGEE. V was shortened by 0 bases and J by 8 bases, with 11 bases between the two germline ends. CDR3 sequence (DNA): TGTGCCAGCAGCGTAGACTTATCCGGGGGCTACACCTTC. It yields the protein CASSVDLSGGYTF.

The CDR3 protein is CAINRDREYGELFF. The DNA of the CDR3 is TGTGCCATCAACCGGGACAGGGAGTACGGGGAGCTGTTTTTT. The rearrangement links TRBV10-3 to TRBJ2-2; 9 positions agree with TRBD1. Germline CDR1 ENHRY, CDR2 SYGVKD. The V gene end was trimmed by 7 bases and the J gene end by 7 bases; junction bases not matched to a gene: 7. The CDR3 length is 14 residues.

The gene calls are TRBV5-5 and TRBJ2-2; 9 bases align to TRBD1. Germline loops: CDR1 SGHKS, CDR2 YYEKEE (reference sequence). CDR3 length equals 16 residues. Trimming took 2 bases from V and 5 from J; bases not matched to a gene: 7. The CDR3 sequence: CASSFEGQGGTGELFF. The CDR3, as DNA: TGTGCCAGCAGCTTCGAGGGACAGGGAGGAACCGGGGAGCTGTTTTTT.

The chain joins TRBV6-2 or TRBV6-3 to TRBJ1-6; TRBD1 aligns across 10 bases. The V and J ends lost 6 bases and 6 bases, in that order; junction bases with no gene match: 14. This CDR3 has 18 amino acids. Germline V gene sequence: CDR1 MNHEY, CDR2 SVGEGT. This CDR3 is CASSPNYPGQGFNSPLHF. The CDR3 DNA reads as TGTGCCAGCAGCCCTAACTATCCGGGACAGGGGTTTAATTCACCCCTCCACTTT.

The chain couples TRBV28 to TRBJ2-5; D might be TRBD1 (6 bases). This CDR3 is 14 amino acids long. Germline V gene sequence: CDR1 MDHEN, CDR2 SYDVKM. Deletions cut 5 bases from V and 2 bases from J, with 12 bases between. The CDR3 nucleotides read TGTGCCAGCAGTCAGACAGGACAGCAAGAGACCCAGTACTTC. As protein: CASSQTGQQETQYF.

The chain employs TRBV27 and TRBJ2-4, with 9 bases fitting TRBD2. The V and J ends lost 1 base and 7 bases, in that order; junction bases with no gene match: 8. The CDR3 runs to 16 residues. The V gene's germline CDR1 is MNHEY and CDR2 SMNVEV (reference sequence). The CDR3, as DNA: TGTGCCAGCAGTTTATGGTTTGCGGGGGGGCCTAACATTCAGTACTTC. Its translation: CASSLWFAGGPNIQYF.

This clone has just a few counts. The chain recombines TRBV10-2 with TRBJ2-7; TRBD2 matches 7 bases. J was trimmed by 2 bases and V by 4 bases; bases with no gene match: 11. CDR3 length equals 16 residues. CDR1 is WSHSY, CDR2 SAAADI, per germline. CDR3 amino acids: CASSGGEWRGTYEQYF. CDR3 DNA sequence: TGCGCCAGCAGTGGGGGAGAGTGGCGGGGGACCTACGAGCAGTACTTC.

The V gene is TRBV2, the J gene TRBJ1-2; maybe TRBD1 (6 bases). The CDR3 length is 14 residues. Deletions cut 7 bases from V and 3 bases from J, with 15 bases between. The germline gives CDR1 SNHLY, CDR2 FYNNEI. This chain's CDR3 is CASTAGVGDYGYTF. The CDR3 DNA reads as TGTGCCAGCACGGCAGGGGTAGGAGACTATGGCTACACCTTC.

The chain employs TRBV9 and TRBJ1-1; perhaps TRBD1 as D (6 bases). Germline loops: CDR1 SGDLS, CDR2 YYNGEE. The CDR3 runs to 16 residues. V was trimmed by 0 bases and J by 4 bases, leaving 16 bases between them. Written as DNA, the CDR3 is TGTGCCAGCAGCGTAGCTGCGTTGGGGGCGGCCACTGAAGCTTTCTTT. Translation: CASSVAALGAATEAFF.

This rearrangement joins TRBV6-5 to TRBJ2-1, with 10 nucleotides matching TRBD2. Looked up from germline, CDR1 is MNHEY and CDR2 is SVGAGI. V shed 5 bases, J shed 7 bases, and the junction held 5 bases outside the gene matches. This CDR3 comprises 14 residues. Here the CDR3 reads CASSSGGALNEQFF. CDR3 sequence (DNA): TGTGCCAGCAGTAGCGGGGGGGCACTGAATGAGCAGTTCTTC.

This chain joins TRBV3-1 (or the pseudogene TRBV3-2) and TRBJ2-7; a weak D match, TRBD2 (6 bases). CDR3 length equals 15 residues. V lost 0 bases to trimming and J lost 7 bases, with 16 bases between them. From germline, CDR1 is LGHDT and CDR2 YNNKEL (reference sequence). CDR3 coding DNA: TGTGCCAGCAGCCAAGATTACAGGAGTGCGGGGGAGCAGTACTTC. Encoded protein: CASSQDYRSAGEQYF.

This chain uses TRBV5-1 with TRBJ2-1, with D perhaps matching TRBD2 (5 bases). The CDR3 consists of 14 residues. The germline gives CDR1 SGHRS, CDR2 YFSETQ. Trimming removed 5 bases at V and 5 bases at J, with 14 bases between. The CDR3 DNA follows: TGCGCCAGCAGTTCAACGGGGAACAACAATGAGCAGTTCTTC. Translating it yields CASSSTGNNNEQFF.

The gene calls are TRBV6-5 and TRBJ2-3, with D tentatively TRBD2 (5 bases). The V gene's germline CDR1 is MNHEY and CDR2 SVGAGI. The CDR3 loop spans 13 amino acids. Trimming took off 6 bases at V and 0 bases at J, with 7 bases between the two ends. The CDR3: CASRTGSTDTQYF. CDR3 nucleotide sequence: TGTGCCAGCAGGACGGGGAGCACAGATACGCAGTATTTT.

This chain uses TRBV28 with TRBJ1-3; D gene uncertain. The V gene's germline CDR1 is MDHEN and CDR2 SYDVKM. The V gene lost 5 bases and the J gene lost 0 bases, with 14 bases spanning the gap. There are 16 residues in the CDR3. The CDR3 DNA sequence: TGTGCCAGCAGTCCGGGAGGCATGATCTCTGGAAACACCATATATTTT. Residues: CASSPGGMISGNTIYF.